This TCR beta chain is drawn from a study of CD8 T cells in Susac syndrome (dated by TCRdb to between 2018 and 2021). Context from the whole study: Repertoire sequencing was used to test whether CD8+ T cell activation and differentiation in Susac syndrome was antigen driven. CD8+ T cell repertoire clonality was compared between fewer than 13 healthy donors, approximately 14 Susac syndrome patients and approximately 15 multiple sclerosis patients.

Peripheral blood CD8+ and CD4+ T cells from healthy donors, Susac syndrome patients and multiple sclerosis patients were profiled by high-throughput TCR beta sequencing. Treatment-naive patients with stable or active relapsing-remitting disease fulfilling revised McDonald criteria were used as multiple sclerosis controls. Bulk CD8+ and CD4+ T cells were purified by magnetic negative isolation, while CD8+ TEMRA cells were enriched using FACS. Blood was drawn into EDTA tubes, processed within 24 hours, and PBMCs were isolated by density gradient centrifugation. PBMCs intended for TCR sequencing were cryopreserved in liquid nitrogen and thawed later in a water bath at 37 degrees C. The sorted or isolated CD4+, CD8+ and CD8+ TEMRA cells reached a purity of at least 90%. The CDR3 measures 13 amino acids from cysteine to phenylalanine. The kept DNA is CDR3 alone, 39 bases in frame from the first base. Cut back by 2 bases and 4 bases, the V and J ends lie 5 bases apart. From the germline V gene, CDR1 is MNHEY and CDR2 is SVGEGT.

For this clonotype: Its binding antigen is unknown. No much larger clonotype is one base removed from it; base qualities were not supplied.

General study outcomes and caveats: The number of individuals in the TCR sequencing and HLA analysis was acknowledged as relatively small.

RNA was extracted using the RNeasy kit, and about 0.45 to 1 ug of the RNA was reverse transcribed with random hexamers. The immunoSEQ multiplex PCR assay, which covers 54 Vbeta and 13 Jbeta segments, was used to amplify TCR beta CDR3 regions. Bias from PCR amplification was corrected by using a synthetic template baseline for primer optimization and for computational correction. In the source study's methods: Reads were annotated to V, D and J genes per IMGT and analyzed with immunoSEQ Analyzer, keeping only productive sequences. Clonality was calculated as one minus the Shannon entropy normalized by log2 of the number of productive unique sequences. For each patient and control, public and private clones were evaluated among the 100 most prevalent clones. Susac-specific clones were defined as absent from healthy and MS cohorts, 850 to 1,300 published viral clones and other ImmuneACCESS disease sequences. The public reads were reprocessed in TCRdb via fastp at Q25 and MiXCR, keeping in-frame beta chains. Each CDR3 protein appears once, grouped with its most common genes and DNA. TCRdb's processing, not the study's, gives the V and J calls here. This sample comprises 130,000 or so distinct CDR3 sequences, over 75% of them detected only once. 0.45% to 0.65% of the sample is held by the ten biggest clonotypes.

This receptor was taken from a human donor with multiple sclerosis. This chain is built from TRBV6-2 or TRBV6-3 and TRBJ2-2; the D gene remains uncertain. The sequencing sample was made of CD8+ T cells from PBMCs. The DNA reads as follows: TGTGCCAGCAGTTACAGGGCCACCGGGGAGCTGTTTTTT. This sequence encodes CASSYRATGELFF.